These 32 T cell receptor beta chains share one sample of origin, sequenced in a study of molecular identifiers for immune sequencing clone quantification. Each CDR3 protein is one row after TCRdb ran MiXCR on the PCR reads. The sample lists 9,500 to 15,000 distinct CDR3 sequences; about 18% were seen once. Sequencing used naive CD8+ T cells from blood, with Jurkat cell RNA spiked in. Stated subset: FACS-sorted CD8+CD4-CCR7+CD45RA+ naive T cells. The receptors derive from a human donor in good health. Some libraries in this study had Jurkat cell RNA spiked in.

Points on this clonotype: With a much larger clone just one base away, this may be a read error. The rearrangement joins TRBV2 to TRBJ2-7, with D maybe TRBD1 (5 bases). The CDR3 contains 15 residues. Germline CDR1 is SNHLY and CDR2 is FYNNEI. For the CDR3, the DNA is TGTGCCAGCAACGACCAAGGGGTGAGCTCCTTCGAGCAGTACTTC. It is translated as CASNDQGVSSFEQYF.

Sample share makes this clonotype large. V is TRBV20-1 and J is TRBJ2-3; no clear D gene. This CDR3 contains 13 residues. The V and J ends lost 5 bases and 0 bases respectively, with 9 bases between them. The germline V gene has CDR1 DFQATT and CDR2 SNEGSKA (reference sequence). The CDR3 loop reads CSALFGSTDTQYF. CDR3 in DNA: TGCAGTGCTCTCTTCGGGAGCACAGATACGCAGTATTTT.

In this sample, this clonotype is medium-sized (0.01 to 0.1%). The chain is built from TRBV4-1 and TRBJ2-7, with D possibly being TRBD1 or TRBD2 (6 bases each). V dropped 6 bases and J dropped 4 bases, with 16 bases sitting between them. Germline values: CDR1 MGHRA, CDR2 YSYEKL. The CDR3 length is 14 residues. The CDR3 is CASSSQGGSYEQYF. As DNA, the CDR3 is TGCGCCAGCAGTTCACAAGGGGGGAGTTACGAGCAGTACTTC.

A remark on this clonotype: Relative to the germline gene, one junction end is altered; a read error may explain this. CDR3 in DNA: TGTGCCAGCAATGAAACGACAGGGAATAACTCACCCCTCCACTTT. This gives the protein CASNETTGNNSPLHF. This chain links TRBV6-1 with TRBJ1-6; 7 nucleotides match TRBD1. Germline assignment: CDR1 MNHNS and CDR2 SASEGT. The CDR3 is made up of 15 amino acids.

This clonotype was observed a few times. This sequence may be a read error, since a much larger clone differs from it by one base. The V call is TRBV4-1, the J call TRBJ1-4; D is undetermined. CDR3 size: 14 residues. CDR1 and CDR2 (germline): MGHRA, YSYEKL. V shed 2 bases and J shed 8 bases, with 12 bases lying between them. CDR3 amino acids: CASSQRARGEKLFF. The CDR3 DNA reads TGCGCCAGCAGCCAAAGGGCCCGCGGGGAAAAACTGTTTTTT.

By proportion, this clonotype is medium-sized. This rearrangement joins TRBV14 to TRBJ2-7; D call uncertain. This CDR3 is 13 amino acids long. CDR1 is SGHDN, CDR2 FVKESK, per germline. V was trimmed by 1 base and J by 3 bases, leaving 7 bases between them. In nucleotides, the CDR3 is TGTGCCAGCAGCCAAGGGGGTGGCTACGAGCAGTACTTC. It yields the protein CASSQGGGYEQYF.

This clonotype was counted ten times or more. The CDR3 DNA sequence: TGTGCCAGCGGAGGGGCGGGGGAGCAGTACTTC. It encodes CASGGAGEQYF. The chain has TRBV28 and TRBJ2-7; weak D call: TRBD2 (6 bases). The CDR3 loop spans 11 amino acids. CDR1 MDHEN and CDR2 SYDVKM come from the germline V gene. V was trimmed by 8 bases and J by 7 bases, leaving 12 bases between them.

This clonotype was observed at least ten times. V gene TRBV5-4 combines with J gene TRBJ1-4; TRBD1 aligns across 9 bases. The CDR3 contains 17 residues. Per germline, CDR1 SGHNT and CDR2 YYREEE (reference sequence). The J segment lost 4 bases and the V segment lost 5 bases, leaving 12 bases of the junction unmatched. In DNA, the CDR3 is TGTGCCAGCAGTGATACGACAGGGGGAGGGGGTAATGAAAAACTGTTTTTT. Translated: CASSDTTGGGGNEKLFF.

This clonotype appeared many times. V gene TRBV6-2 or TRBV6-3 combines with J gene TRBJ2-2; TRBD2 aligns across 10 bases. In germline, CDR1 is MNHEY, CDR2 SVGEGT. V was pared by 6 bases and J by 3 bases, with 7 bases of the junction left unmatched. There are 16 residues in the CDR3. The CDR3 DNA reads TGTGCCAGCAGCCCCCGTGGACTAGCGGACACCGGGGAGCTGTTTTTT. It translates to CASSPRGLADTGELFF.

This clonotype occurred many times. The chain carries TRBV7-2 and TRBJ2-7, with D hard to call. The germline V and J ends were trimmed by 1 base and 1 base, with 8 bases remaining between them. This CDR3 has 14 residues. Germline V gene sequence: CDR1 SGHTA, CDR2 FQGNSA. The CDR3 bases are TGTGCCAGCAGCTTAGGATTGGGATCCTACGAGCAGTACTTC. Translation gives CASSLGLGSYEQYF.

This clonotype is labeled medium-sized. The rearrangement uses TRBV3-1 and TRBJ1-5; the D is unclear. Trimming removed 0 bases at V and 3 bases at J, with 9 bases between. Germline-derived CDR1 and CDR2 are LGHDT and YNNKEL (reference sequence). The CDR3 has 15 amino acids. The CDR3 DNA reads TGTGCCAGCAGCCAAGATTGGGCCCCCAATCAGCCCCAGCATTTT. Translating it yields CASSQDWAPNQPQHF.

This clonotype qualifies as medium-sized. CDR3 sequence: CSAPGLAGGAPYNEQFF. The CDR3 DNA reads TGCAGTGCTCCGGGACTAGCGGGAGGTGCCCCCTACAATGAGCAGTTCTTC. The chain links TRBV20-1 to TRBJ2-1; the match to TRBD2 covers 15 bases. V lost 5 bases, J lost 2 bases, and 7 bases stayed unmatched. This CDR3 contains 17 residues. Germline CDR1 reads DFQATT; CDR2 reads SNEGSKA (reference sequence).

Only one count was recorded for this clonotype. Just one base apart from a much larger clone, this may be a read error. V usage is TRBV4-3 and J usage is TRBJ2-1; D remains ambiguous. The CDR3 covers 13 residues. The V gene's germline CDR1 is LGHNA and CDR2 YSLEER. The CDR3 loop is CASSLMSGNDQFF. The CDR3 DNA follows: TGCGCCAGCAGCCTGATGTCAGGCAATGACCAGTTCTTC.

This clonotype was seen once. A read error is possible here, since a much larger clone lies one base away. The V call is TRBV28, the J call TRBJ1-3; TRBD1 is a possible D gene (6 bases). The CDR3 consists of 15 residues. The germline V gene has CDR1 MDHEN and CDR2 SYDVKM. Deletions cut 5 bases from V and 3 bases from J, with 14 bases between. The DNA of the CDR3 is TGTGCCAGCAGTGCCCGTAGGGGGTATGGAAACACCATATATTTT. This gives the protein CASSARRGYGNTIYF.

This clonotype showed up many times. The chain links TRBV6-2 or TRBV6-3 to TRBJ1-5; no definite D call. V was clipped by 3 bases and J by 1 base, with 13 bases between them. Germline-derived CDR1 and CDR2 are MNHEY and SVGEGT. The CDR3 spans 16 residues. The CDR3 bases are TGTGCCAGCAGTTATTGGTTAGGTTTGAGCAATCAGCCCCAGCATTTT. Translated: CASSYWLGLSNQPQHF.

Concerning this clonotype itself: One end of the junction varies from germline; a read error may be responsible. CDR3 nucleotide sequence: TGTACCAGCAGTTCCCCGCTGGGGGACTCTCCTGGAAACACCATATATTTT. Its protein is CTSSSPLGDSPGNTIYF. V and J are TRBV28 and TRBJ1-3; TRBD1 might be the D (5 bases). Germline values: CDR1 MDHEN, CDR2 SYDVKM. CDR3 length: 17 residues.

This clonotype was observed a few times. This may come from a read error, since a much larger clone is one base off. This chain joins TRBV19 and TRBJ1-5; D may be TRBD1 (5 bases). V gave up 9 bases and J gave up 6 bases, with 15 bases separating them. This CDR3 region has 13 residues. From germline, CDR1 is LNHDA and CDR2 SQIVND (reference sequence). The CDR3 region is CASKQAAPQPQHF. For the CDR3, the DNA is TGTGCCAGCAAACAGGCCGCGCCTCAGCCCCAGCATTTT.

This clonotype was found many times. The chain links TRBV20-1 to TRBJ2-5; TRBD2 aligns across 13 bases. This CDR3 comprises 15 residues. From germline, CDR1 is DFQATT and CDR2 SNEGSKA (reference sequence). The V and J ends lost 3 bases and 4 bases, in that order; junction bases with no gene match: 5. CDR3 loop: CSASGLAGDIETQYF. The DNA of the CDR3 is TGCAGTGCTAGCGGACTAGCGGGAGATATAGAGACCCAGTACTTC.

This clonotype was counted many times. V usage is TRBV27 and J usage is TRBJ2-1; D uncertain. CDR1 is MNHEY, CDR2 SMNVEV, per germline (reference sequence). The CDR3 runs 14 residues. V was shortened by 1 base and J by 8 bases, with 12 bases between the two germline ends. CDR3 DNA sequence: TGTGCCAGCAGTTTATTGGGCCATGGATATGAGCAGTTCTTC. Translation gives CASSLLGHGYEQFF.

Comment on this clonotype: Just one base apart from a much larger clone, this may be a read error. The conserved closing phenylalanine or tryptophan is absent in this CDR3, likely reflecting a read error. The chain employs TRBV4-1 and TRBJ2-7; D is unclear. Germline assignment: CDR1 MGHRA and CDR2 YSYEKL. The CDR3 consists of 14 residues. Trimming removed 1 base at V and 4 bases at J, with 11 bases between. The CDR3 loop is CASSQVSGVYEQYS. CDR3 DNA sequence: TGCGCCAGCAGCCAAGTTTCCGGTGTTTACGAGCAGTACTCC.

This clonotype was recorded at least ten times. The CDR3 nucleotides are TGTGCCAGCCTAACGGGGGCTGAAGCTTTCTTT. Amino acids: CASLTGAEAFF. This chain joins TRBV19 and TRBJ1-1; perhaps TRBD1 as D (5 bases). The CDR3 sequence is 11 residues long. V lost 9 bases to trimming and J lost 6 bases, with 11 bases between them. Per the germline V gene, CDR1 is LNHDA and CDR2 is SQIVND (reference sequence).

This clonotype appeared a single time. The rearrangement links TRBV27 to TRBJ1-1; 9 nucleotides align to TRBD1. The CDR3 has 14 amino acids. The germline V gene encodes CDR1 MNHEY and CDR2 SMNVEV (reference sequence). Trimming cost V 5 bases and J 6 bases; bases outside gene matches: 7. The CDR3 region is CASSPGTGTAEAFF. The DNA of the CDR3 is TGTGCCAGCAGTCCGGGGACAGGGACCGCTGAAGCTTTCTTT.

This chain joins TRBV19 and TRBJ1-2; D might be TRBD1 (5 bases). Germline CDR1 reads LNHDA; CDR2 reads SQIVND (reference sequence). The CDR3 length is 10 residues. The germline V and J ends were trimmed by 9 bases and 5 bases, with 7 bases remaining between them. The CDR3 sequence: CASGGYGYTF. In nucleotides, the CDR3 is TGTGCCAGCGGGGGTTATGGCTACACCTTC.

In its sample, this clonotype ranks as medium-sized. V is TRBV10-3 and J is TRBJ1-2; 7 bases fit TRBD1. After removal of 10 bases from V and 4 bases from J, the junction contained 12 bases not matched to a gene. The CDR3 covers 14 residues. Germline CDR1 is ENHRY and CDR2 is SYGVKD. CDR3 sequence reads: CASKTPGQIYGYTF. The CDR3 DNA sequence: TGTGCCAGTAAAACGCCGGGACAGATCTATGGCTACACCTTC.

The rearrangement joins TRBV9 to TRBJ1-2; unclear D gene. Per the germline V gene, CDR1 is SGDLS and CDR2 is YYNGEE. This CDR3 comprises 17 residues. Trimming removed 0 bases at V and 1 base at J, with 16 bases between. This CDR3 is CASSVATSPGFNYGYTF. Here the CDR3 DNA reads TGTGCCAGCAGCGTAGCTACGTCCCCCGGGTTTAACTATGGCTACACCTTC. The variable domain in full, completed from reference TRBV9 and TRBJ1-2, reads DSGVTQTPKHLITATGQRVTLRCSPRSGDLSVYWYQQSLDQGLQFLIQYYNGEERAKGNILERFSAQQFPDLHSELNLSSLELGDSALYFCASSVATSPGFNYGYTFGSGTRLTVV.

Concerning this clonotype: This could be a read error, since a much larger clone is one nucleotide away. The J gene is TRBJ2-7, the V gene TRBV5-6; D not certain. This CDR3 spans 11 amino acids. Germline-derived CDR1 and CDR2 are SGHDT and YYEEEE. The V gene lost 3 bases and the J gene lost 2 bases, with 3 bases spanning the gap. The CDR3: CASSWAYEQYF. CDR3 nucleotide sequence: TGTGCCAGCAGCTGGGCCTACGAGCAGTACTTC.

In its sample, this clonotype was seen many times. The CDR3 bases are TGTGCCAGCAGCCCCGATTTTAGGGGCTATAATCAGCCCCAGCATTTT. It encodes CASSPDFRGYNQPQHF. This chain links TRBV5-5 with TRBJ1-5, with a tentative D call TRBD1 (5 bases). V dropped 4 bases and J dropped 4 bases, with 18 bases sitting between them. Germline CDR1 is SGHKS and CDR2 is YYEKEE (reference sequence). This CDR3 has 16 amino acids.

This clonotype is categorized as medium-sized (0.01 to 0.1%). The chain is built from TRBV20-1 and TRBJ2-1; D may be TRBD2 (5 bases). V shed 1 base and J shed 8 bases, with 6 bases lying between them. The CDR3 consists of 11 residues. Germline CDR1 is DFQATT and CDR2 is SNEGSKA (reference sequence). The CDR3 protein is CSARVAYEQFF. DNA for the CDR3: TGCAGTGCTAGAGTAGCGTATGAGCAGTTCTTC.

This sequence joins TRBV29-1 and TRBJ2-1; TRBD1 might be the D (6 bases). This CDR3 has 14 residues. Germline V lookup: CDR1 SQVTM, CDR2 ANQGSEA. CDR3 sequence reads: CTGKVGQDYNEQFF. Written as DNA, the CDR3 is TGCACCGGGAAGGTGGGACAAGACTACAATGAGCAGTTCTTC.

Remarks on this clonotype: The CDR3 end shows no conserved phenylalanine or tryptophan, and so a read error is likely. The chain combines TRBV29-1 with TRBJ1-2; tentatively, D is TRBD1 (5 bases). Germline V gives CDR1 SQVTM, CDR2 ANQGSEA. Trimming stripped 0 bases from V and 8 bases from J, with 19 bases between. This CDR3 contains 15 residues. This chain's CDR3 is CSVEDPTAPVGGYTL. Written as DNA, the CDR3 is TGCAGCGTTGAAGATCCGACAGCGCCGGTCGGCGGCTACACCCTT.

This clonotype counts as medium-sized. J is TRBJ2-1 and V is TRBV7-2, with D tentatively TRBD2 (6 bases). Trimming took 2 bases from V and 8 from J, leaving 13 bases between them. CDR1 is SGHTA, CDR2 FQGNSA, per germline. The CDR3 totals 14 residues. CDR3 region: CASSLRLAIYEQFF. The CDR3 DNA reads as TGTGCCAGCAGCTTAAGGCTAGCGATCTATGAGCAGTTCTTC.

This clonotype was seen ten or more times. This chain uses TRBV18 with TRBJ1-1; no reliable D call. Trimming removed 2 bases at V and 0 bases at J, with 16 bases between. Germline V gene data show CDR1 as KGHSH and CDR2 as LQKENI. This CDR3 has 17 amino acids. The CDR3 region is CASSPSAHGQMNTEAFF. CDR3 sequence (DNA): TGTGCCAGCTCACCATCGGCACACGGCCAAATGAACACTGAAGCTTTCTTT.